This T cell receptor beta chain is from a study of cytomegalovirus exposure and HLA in healthy donors. Study summary: Earlier results showed 117 million unique TCR beta sequences derived from roughly 200 million T cells.

V lost 5 bases to trimming and J lost 0 bases; unmatched junction nucleotides: 4. Germline V CDR1 and CDR2: MDHEN, SYDVKM. The CDR3 runs 16 residues. Whole-study findings and limits: Sequencing likely produced, as an artifact, a cluster of highly shared sequence variants. Presence/absence analyses assumed roughly uniform sequencing depth across donors, which may not hold.

Vbeta (60) and Jbeta (13) primers were used in the PCR. Authors' processing steps: Among the unique TCR beta chains that a later analysis counted, about 84 million in all, 10 million to 14 million were shared. The data were produced by immunoSEQ multiplex PCR, yet TCRdb's version contains in-frame clones alone and is incomplete. Clonal size and the V and J genes are those of that table, whereas D and trimming came from the DNA. The data hold some 100,000 clones, with 60% to 80% observed a single time. Regarding this clone: What it binds is unknown.

The TCR sequence derives from a woman in her forties or fifties in good health and CMV-seropositive. The rearrangement uses TRBV28 and TRBJ2-3; 11 bases are shared with TRBD2. What was sequenced was PBMCs. CDR3 nucleotides: TGTGCCAGCAGTCTTACTAGCGGGAGAAGCACAGATACGCAGTATTTT. Protein product: CASSLTSGRSTDTQYF.